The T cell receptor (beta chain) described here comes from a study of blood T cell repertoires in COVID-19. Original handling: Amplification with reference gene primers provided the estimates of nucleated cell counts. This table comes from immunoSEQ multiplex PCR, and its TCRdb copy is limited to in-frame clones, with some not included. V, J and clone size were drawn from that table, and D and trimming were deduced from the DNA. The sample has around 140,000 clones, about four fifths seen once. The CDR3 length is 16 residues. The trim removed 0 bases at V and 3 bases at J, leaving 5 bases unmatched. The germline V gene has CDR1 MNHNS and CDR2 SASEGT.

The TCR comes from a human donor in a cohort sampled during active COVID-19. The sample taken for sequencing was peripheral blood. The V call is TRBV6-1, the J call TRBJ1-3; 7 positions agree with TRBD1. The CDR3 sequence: CASSEAPYRGGNTIYF. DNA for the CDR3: TGTGCCAGCAGTGAAGCCCCCTACAGGGGTGGAAACACCATATATTTT.